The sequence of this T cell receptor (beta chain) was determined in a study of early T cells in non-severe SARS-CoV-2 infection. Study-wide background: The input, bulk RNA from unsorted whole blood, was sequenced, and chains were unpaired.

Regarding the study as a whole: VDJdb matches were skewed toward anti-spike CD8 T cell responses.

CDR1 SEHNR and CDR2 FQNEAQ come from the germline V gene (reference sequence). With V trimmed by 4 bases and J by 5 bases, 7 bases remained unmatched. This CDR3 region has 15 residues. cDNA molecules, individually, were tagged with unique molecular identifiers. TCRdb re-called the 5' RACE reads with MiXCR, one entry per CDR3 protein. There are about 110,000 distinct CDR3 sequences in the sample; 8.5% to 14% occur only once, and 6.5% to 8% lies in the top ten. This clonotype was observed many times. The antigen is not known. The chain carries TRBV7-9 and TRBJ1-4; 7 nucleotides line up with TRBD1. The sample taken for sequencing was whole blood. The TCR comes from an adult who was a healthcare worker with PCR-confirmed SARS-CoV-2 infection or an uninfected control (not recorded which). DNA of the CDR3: TGTGCCAGCAGCTCCGGACAGGAGATAAATGAAAAACTGTTTTTT. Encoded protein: CASSSGQEINEKLFF.